The rows below give T cell receptor beta chains drawn from one sample of a study of OX40 agonist ivuxolimab in advanced cancers. Using immunoSEQ multiplex PCR, the repertoire was profiled, and TCRdb retains in-frame clones only, with some absent. The repertoire holds 90,000 to 95,000 clones, 84% seen once, with 0.95% to 1.2% in the top ten. Sequencing used CD4+ or CD8+ T cells sorted from blood, obtained in a trial of the OX40 agonist ivuxolimab. The receptors were sampled from an adult with an advanced solid tumor such as melanoma, head and neck, liver or kidney cancer. The CDR3 runs from the conserved cysteine through the conserved F or W. The order of the fields is D gene, clone size, V gene, J gene, CDR3 DNA, CDR3 protein. The D gene is left open where the match is weak. The size field is filled for only some rows; it gives once, few, many or a size class.

D gene: .; clone size: few; V gene: TRBV11-3; J gene: TRBJ1-5; CDR3 DNA: TGTGCCAGCAGCTCCGAGGACGGAGACGATCAGCCCCAGCATTTT; CDR3 protein: CASSSEDGDDQPQHF
D gene: .; clone size: few; V gene: TRBV5-6; J gene: TRBJ1-6; CDR3 DNA: TGTGCCAGCAGCTTAAGGTTTGATTCACCCCTCCACTTT; CDR3 protein: CASSLRFDSPLHF
D gene: .; clone size: .; V gene: TRBV4-3; J gene: TRBJ1-5; CDR3 DNA: TGCGCCAGCAGCACAAAAGCGGGGGGTAATCAGCCCCAGCATTTT; CDR3 protein: CASSTKAGGNQPQHF
D gene: TRBD1; clone size: .; V gene: TRBV6-6; J gene: TRBJ1-4; CDR3 DNA: TGTGCCAGCAGTGGCAGACAGGGGGCATCTGAAAAACTGTTTTTT; CDR3 protein: CASSGRQGASEKLFF
D gene: TRBD1; clone size: .; V gene: TRBV28; J gene: TRBJ1-5; CDR3 DNA: TGTGCCAGCAGTTGGGCAGGGGGGGGTCAGCCCCAGCATTTT; CDR3 protein: CASSWAGGGQPQHF
D gene: .; clone size: .; V gene: TRBV10-1; J gene: TRBJ1-1; CDR3 DNA: TGCGCCAGCAGTGATAAACCCGGACAGAGGAACACTGAAGCTTTCTTT; CDR3 protein: CASSDKPGQRNTEAFF
D gene: TRBD1; clone size: .; V gene: TRBV4-1; J gene: TRBJ2-5; CDR3 DNA: TGCGCCAGCAGCCAAGTACTCCAGGGGGTTGAGGACCAGTACTTC; CDR3 protein: CASSQVLQGVEDQYF
D gene: .; clone size: .; V gene: TRBV5-6; J gene: TRBJ2-7; CDR3 DNA: TGTGCCAGCAGCTTGGAACGATCCCTACACTCCTACGAGCAGTACTTC; CDR3 protein: CASSLERSLHSYEQYF
D gene: .; clone size: .; V gene: TRBV19; J gene: TRBJ1-2; CDR3 DNA: TGTGCCAGTAGGGTCTCGTGGGATGGCTATGGCTACACCTTC; CDR3 protein: CASRVSWDGYGYTF
D gene: .; clone size: .; V gene: TRBV7-9; J gene: TRBJ2-7; CDR3 DNA: TGTGCCAGCAGCTTTTCGCAGTACGAGCAGTACTTC; CDR3 protein: CASSFSQYEQYF
D gene: .; clone size: few; V gene: TRBV19; J gene: TRBJ1-2; CDR3 DNA: TGTGCCACATCGGGGGGGAGACGTGGCTATGGCTACACCTTC; CDR3 protein: CATSGGRRGYGYTF
D gene: .; clone size: .; V gene: TRBV6-6; J gene: TRBJ2-7; CDR3 DNA: TGTGCCAGCAGTTACTCGAGAGAATTCCCCTCCTACGAGCAGTACTTC; CDR3 protein: CASSYSREFPSYEQYF
D gene: TRBD2; clone size: .; V gene: TRBV19; J gene: TRBJ2-1; CDR3 DNA: TGTGCCAGTACCCCGGTGAGAGCGGGGAGCTCCTACAATGAGCAGTTCTTC; CDR3 protein: CASTPVRAGSSYNEQFF
D gene: .; clone size: once; V gene: TRBV18; J gene: TRBJ2-3; CDR3 DNA: TGTGCCAGCTCACGGGTGGTAGCAGAGACAGATACGCAGTATTTT; CDR3 protein: CASSRVVAETDTQYF
D gene: .; clone size: .; V gene: TRBV19; J gene: TRBJ1-4; CDR3 DNA: TGTGCCAGTAGGTTTACAACTAATGAAAAACTGTTTTTT; CDR3 protein: CASRFTTNEKLFF
D gene: .; clone size: .; V gene: TRBV7-2; J gene: TRBJ1-6; CDR3 DNA: TGTGCCAGCAGCTTAGGGGCAGGGGAAAGGTCACCCCTCCACTTT; CDR3 protein: CASSLGAGERSPLHF
D gene: .; clone size: .; V gene: TRBV6-1; J gene: TRBJ2-7; CDR3 DNA: TGTGCCAGCAGTGGACAAGCGACAGGAGCAAATACAGGGCAGTACTTC; CDR3 protein: CASSGQATGANTGQYF
D gene: TRBD1; clone size: .; V gene: TRBV5-6; J gene: TRBJ1-6; CDR3 DNA: TGTGCCAGCAGCAAGATCCAAGGACAGGATAATTCACCCCTCCACTTT; CDR3 protein: CASSKIQGQDNSPLHF
D gene: TRBD1; clone size: .; V gene: TRBV2; J gene: TRBJ1-5; CDR3 DNA: TGTGCCAGCAGAATACAGGGGAATAAGAATCAGCCCCAGCATTTT; CDR3 protein: CASRIQGNKNQPQHF
D gene: .; clone size: .; V gene: TRBV5-1; J gene: TRBJ1-1; CDR3 DNA: TGCGCCAGCAGCTTGGAAGAGAACACTGAAGCTTTCTTT; CDR3 protein: CASSLEENTEAFF
D gene: .; clone size: .; V gene: TRBV11-2; J gene: TRBJ2-5; CDR3 DNA: TGTGCCAGCAGCTCCCATAAAGAGACCCAGTACTTC; CDR3 protein: CASSSHKETQYF
D gene: .; clone size: .; V gene: TRBV5-4; J gene: TRBJ2-2; CDR3 DNA: TGTGCCAGCAGCCCGAGTGGGGCGAACACCGGGGAGCTGTTTTTT; CDR3 protein: CASSPSGANTGELFF
D gene: TRBD1; clone size: .; V gene: TRBV7-2; J gene: TRBJ2-3; CDR3 DNA: TGTGCCAGCAGCCAACAGGGGACCACAGATACGCAGTATTTT; CDR3 protein: CASSQQGTTDTQYF
D gene: .; clone size: .; V gene: TRBV19; J gene: TRBJ2-1; CDR3 DNA: TGTGCCAGTAGATCGTTGGTAGGCGATTCCTACAATGAGCAGTTCTTC; CDR3 protein: CASRSLVGDSYNEQFF
D gene: TRBD2; clone size: .; V gene: TRBV7-2; J gene: TRBJ2-3; CDR3 DNA: TGTGCCAGCAGCTCTACGCCGGGGGGGACGCTGTATTTT; CDR3 protein: CASSSTPGGTLYF
D gene: TRBD1; clone size: .; V gene: TRBV14; J gene: TRBJ2-4; CDR3 DNA: TGTGCCAGCAGCCAAGATATGGGACAGGGAAACATTCAGTACTTC; CDR3 protein: CASSQDMGQGNIQYF
D gene: .; clone size: .; V gene: TRBV9; J gene: TRBJ1-6; CDR3 DNA: TGTGCCAGCAGCGGCCGATGGACTCTTACCGATGATTCACCCCTCCACTTT; CDR3 protein: CASSGRWTLTDDSPLHF
D gene: .; clone size: .; V gene: TRBV6-1; J gene: TRBJ1-1; CDR3 DNA: TGTGCCAGCAGTGCAGCACGGGGGGCAGACACTGAAGCTTTCTTT; CDR3 protein: CASSAARGADTEAFF
D gene: TRBD2; clone size: .; V gene: TRBV2; J gene: TRBJ2-1; CDR3 DNA: TGTGCCAGCAGTCCGTACGGGGGGGGTGACAATGAGCAGTTCTTC; CDR3 protein: CASSPYGGGDNEQFF
D gene: TRBD1; clone size: .; V gene: TRBV7-2; J gene: TRBJ1-5; CDR3 DNA: TGTGCCAGCAGCCTCAGGGGACAGGGTGGGTACAATCAGCCCCAGCATTTT; CDR3 protein: CASSLRGQGGYNQPQHF
D gene: .; clone size: .; V gene: TRBV18; J gene: TRBJ1-4; CDR3 DNA: TGTGCCAGCTCACCGTTGGGGCAGGGGAGCGAAAAACTGTTTTTT; CDR3 protein: CASSPLGQGSEKLFF
D gene: .; clone size: .; V gene: TRBV10-3; J gene: TRBJ2-3; CDR3 DNA: TGTGCCATCAGTGAGGACTCGGATACGCAGTATTTT; CDR3 protein: CAISEDSDTQYF
D gene: .; clone size: .; V gene: TRBV11-2; J gene: TRBJ2-5; CDR3 DNA: TGTGCCAGCAGCTTAGGAGACATGAACCAAGAGACCCAGTACTTC; CDR3 protein: CASSLGDMNQETQYF
D gene: TRBD1; clone size: .; V gene: TRBV5-4; J gene: TRBJ1-6; CDR3 DNA: TGTGCCAGCAGCTCTCCGGGACAGGGGGATTCACCCCTCCACTTT; CDR3 protein: CASSSPGQGDSPLHF
D gene: TRBD2; clone size: .; V gene: TRBV7-6; J gene: TRBJ2-5; CDR3 DNA: TGTGCCAGCAGCTTCGCCAGGCTAGCGGGGGGTGGAATAAAGGAGACCCAGTACTTC; CDR3 protein: CASSFARLAGGGIKETQYF
D gene: .; clone size: .; V gene: TRBV5-1; J gene: TRBJ2-6; CDR3 DNA: TGCGCCAGCAGCAGTACAGGAAGCTCTGGGGCCAACGTCCTGACTTTC; CDR3 protein: CASSSTGSSGANVLTF
D gene: .; clone size: .; V gene: TRBV5-1; J gene: TRBJ1-4; CDR3 DNA: TGCGCCAGCAGCTTGGCTAGTTTAGGGCAGGGATACGAAAAACTGTTTTTT; CDR3 protein: CASSLASLGQGYEKLFF
D gene: TRBD1; clone size: few; V gene: TRBV19; J gene: TRBJ1-3; CDR3 DNA: TGTGCCAGTAGTCCGGACAGGACAAGCTCTGGAAACACCATATATTTT; CDR3 protein: CASSPDRTSSGNTIYF
D gene: TRBD1; clone size: .; V gene: TRBV10-3; J gene: TRBJ2-2; CDR3 DNA: TGTGCCATCAGGGGACAGGGGGCGGCCGGGGAGCTGTTTTTT; CDR3 protein: CAIRGQGAAGELFF
D gene: .; clone size: .; V gene: TRBV7-9; J gene: TRBJ1-2; CDR3 DNA: TGTGCCAGCAGCCCGAGAGGTGGTGGCTACACCTTC; CDR3 protein: CASSPRGGGYTF
D gene: .; clone size: .; V gene: TRBV4-1; J gene: TRBJ1-1; CDR3 DNA: TGCGCCAGCAGCTCCCAAACTACGGGGACCACTGAAGCTTTCTTT; CDR3 protein: CASSSQTTGTTEAFF
D gene: .; clone size: .; V gene: TRBV29-1; J gene: TRBJ2-5; CDR3 DNA: TGCAGCGTTGCTTCGGCACAGTCCCACGGAGAGACCCAGTACTTC; CDR3 protein: CSVASAQSHGETQYF